This entry lists 8 T cell receptor beta chains sequenced from one sample in a study of cytomegalovirus exposure and HLA in healthy donors. PCR was performed using 60 Vbeta and 13 Jbeta primers. The method was immunoSEQ multiplex PCR; TCRdb's version includes in-frame clones alone and lacks a portion of them. Here the sample spans about 160,000 clones, around 82% being singletons. Sequenced input: PBMCs. The receptor set was obtained from a man aged 50-59 years in good health and CMV-seropositive.

The rearrangement joins TRBV7-9 to TRBJ1-2, with no clear D. V gave up 0 bases and J gave up 4 bases, with 15 bases separating them. Germline V gives CDR1 SEHNR, CDR2 FQNEAQ (reference sequence). The CDR3 runs 16 residues. The CDR3 region has the DNA TGTGCCAGCAGCTTAGCCCGGGGTTTGGTTGGCTATGGCTACACCTTC. Its protein is CASSLARGLVGYGYTF.

This rearrangement joins TRBV7-2 to TRBJ2-7; TRBD2 agrees at 10 bases. Per germline, CDR1 SGHTA and CDR2 FQGNSA. The CDR3 has 14 residues. The V gene end was trimmed by 5 bases and the J gene end by 4 bases; junction bases not matched to a gene: 5. This CDR3 is CASSRSGGQYEQYF. The CDR3 coding sequence is TGTGCCAGCAGCCGTAGCGGGGGGCAATACGAGCAGTACTTC.

The J gene is TRBJ1-5, the V gene TRBV5-1; 9 bases are shared with TRBD1. Germline trimming cut 0 bases from V and 4 bases from J; bases unmatched to any gene: 2. The germline gives CDR1 SGHRS, CDR2 YFSETQ. The CDR3 sequence is 15 residues long. CDR3 DNA: TGCGCCAGCAGCTTGGAGGGACAGGGTAATCAGCCCCAGCATTTT. This codes for CASSLEGQGNQPQHF.

This chain joins TRBV19 and TRBJ1-4; weak D call: TRBD1 (6 bases). From germline, CDR1 is LNHDA and CDR2 SQIVND (reference sequence). V was trimmed by 6 bases and J by 11 bases, leaving 16 bases between them. The CDR3 runs to 13 residues. The CDR3 DNA sequence: TGTGCCAGTAGCCCCACAGGGATTGAGAAACTGTTTTTT. Translating it yields CASSPTGIEKLFF.

This clone showed up just once. V and J are TRBV5-6 and TRBJ2-5; tentative D call: TRBD1 (6 bases). The end of the DNA fits TRBJ2-7 better, so the J call may be wrong. CDR1 is SGHDT and CDR2 is YYEEEE in the germline V gene. CDR3 length: 16 residues. The CDR3 bases are TGTGCCAGCAGCTCTTTACAGGGCCAAGAAAGCTACGAGCAGTACTTC. It translates to CASSSLQGQESYEQYF.

V gene TRBV9 combines with J gene TRBJ2-1, with 9 nucleotides matching TRBD2. Germline V gene lookup returns CDR1 SGDLS and CDR2 YYNGEE. CDR3 length: 16 amino acids. V gave up 0 bases and J gave up 8 bases; unmatched junction bases: 9. The CDR3 protein is CASSVAAGGVQYEQFF. The DNA for the CDR3 is TGTGCCAGCAGCGTAGCCGCGGGAGGGGTACAATATGAGCAGTTCTTC. Combining the CDR3 with reference TRBV9 and TRBJ2-1 gives the whole variable domain DSGVTQTPKHLITATGQRVTLRCSPRSGDLSVYWYQQSLDQGLQFLIQYYNGEERAKGNILERFSAQQFPDLHSELNLSSLELGDSALYFCASSVAAGGVQYEQFFGPGTRLTVL.

The V call is TRBV5-1, the J call TRBJ2-4, with 8 bases matching TRBD1. V gave up 3 bases and J gave up 5 bases; unmatched junction bases: 7. The germline V gene encodes CDR1 SGHRS and CDR2 YFSETQ. The CDR3 is 15 residues long. The CDR3 region is CASSYQTGVENIQYF. The CDR3 DNA reads as TGCGCCAGCAGCTATCAGACAGGGGTGGAAAACATTCAGTACTTC.

This clone was observed a few times. This chain connects TRBV21-1 to TRBJ1-1; the listed D gene, TRBD1, was not tested against the DNA. TRBV21-1 is shown as a pseudogene. The CDR3 length is 13 residues. CDR3 sequence reads: CASSKSQGSEAFF. CDR3 nucleotides: TGTGCCAGCAGCAAGTCCCAGGGTTCTGAAGCTTTCTTT.